These 3 T cell receptor beta chains were all obtained from the same sample, sequenced in a study of blood T cells in healthy people across ages. Primers used in a second PCR of roughly 7 to 11 cycles were a sample-barcoded 5' primer and a J-beta primer mix. TCRdb itself ran the 5' RACE reads through MiXCR, one entry per CDR3 protein. This sample has approximately 940,000 distinct CDR3 sequences; about 48% occur once, and the top ten carry about an eighth. Sequenced sample: blood. These receptors all come from a man aged 25 to 40 in good health.

The V gene is TRBV12-3 or TRBV12-4, the J gene TRBJ2-1; 13 bases are a match to TRBD2. V was clipped by 6 bases and J by 7 bases; unmatched bases: 12. The CDR3 contains 17 residues. The CDR3 region has the DNA TGTGCCAGCAGGGGGCCACTAGCGGGGGGGCCAGAGAATGAGCAGTTCTTC. This encodes CASRGPLAGGPENEQFF.

V is TRBV20-1 and J is TRBJ2-2; TRBD2 matches 11 bases. CDR1 and CDR2 (germline): DFQATT, SNEGSKA (reference sequence). CDR3 length equals 15 residues. J gave up 7 bases and V 5 bases, and 9 bases lay outside the gene matches. The CDR3: CSARTSGGVGGELFF. In DNA form, the CDR3 reads TGCAGTGCTCGTACTAGCGGGGGAGTCGGCGGGGAGCTGTTTTTT.

CDR3 DNA: TGCAGTGCTAGACGGGCGAATTACAATGAGCAGTTCTTC. Translation gives CSARRANYNEQFF. The rearrangement uses TRBV20-1 and TRBJ2-1; no clear D. CDR1 is DFQATT and CDR2 is SNEGSKA in the germline V gene (reference sequence). The germline V and J ends were trimmed by 2 bases and 4 bases, with 9 bases remaining between them. The CDR3 is 13 residues long.